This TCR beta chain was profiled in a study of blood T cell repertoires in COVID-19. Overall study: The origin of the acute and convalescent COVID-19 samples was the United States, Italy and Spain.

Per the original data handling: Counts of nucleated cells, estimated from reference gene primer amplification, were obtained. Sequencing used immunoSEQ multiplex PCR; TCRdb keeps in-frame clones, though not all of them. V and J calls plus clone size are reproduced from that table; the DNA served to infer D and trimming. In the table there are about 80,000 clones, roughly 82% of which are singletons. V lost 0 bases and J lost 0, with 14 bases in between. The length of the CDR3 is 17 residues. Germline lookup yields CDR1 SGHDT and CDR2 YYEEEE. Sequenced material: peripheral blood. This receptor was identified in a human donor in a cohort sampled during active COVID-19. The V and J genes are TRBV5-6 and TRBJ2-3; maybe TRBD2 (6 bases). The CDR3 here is CASSLVSGRGSTDTQYF. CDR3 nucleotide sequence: TGTGCCAGCAGCTTGGTTTCGGGTCGGGGGAGCACAGATACGCAGTATTTT.